The rows below give T cell receptor beta chains drawn from one sample of a study of T cell repertoires in aging, cancer and after chemotherapy. TCRdb independently ran MiXCR on the multiplex PCR reads; one entry per CDR3 protein. The sample includes about a thousand distinct CDR3 sequences, roughly 90% of them seen just once. The sample comprised blood. The receptors shown here come from a human donor with a solid tumor. CDR3s include the opening cysteine and the closing phenylalanine or tryptophan.

V gene: TRBV11-3; CDR3 protein: CASSTGTSGTSALDEQYF
V gene: TRBV7-2; CDR3 protein: CASSLERQGKDTQYF
V gene: TRBV15; CDR3 protein: CATSREYYGYTF
V gene: TRBV29-1; CDR3 protein: CSVVAINEQFF
V gene: TRBV15; CDR3 protein: CATSREVWGDYGYTF
V gene: TRBV2; CDR3 protein: CASSERQGDQPQHF
V gene: TRBV20-1; CDR3 protein: CSVRLAGGSYNEQFF
V gene: TRBV29-1; CDR3 protein: CSVGTGGDSPLHF
V gene: TRBV6-6; CDR3 protein: CASSYPGLSGNTIYF
V gene: TRBV6-5; CDR3 protein: CASSYDVWTQAFSYTF
V gene: TRBV6-1; CDR3 protein: CASSGGFGYGYTF
V gene: TRBV11-3; CDR3 protein: CASSLYSAGNTIYF
V gene: TRBV29-1; CDR3 protein: CSVRGRSGTGNPYEQYF
V gene: TRBV18; CDR3 protein: CASSQDRGNGYTF
V gene: TRBV27; CDR3 protein: CASKTGGSEKLFF
V gene: TRBV6-1; CDR3 protein: CASRGGPSHIDEQYF
V gene: TRBV19; CDR3 protein: CASSIIRDNQPQHF
V gene: TRBV12-3/TRBV12-4; CDR3 protein: CASSLVVREEQYF
V gene: TRBV19; CDR3 protein: CASSTGTASSYEQYF
V gene: TRBV30; CDR3 protein: CAWSVNRLTEAFF
V gene: TRBV19; CDR3 protein: CASSITGGAVTEAFF
V gene: TRBV29-1; CDR3 protein: CSVPEGVRSYGYTF
V gene: TRBV20-1; CDR3 protein: CSASRLVADNEQFF
V gene: TRBV19; CDR3 protein: CASSIQLAAAYEQYF
V gene: TRBV30; CDR3 protein: CAWTSQGTNYGYTF
V gene: TRBV19; CDR3 protein: CASSSAGVAGANVLTF